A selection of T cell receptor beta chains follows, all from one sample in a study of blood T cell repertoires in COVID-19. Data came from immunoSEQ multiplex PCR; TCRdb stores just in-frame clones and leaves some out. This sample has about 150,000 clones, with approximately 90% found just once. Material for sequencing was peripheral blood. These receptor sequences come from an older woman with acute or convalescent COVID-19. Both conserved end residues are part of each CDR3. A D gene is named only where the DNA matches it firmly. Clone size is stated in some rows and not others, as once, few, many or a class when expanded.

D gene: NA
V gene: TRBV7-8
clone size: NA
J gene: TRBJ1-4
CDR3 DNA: TGTGCCAGCAGCTTAGCGCACAGACAGAATGAAAAACTGTTTTTT
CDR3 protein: CASSLAHRQNEKLFF

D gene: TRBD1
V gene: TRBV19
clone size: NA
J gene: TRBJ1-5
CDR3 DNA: TGTGCCAGTACGGACAGGGGACATCAGCCCCAGCATTTT
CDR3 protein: CASTDRGHQPQHF

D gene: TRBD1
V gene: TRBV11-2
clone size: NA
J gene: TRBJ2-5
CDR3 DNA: TGTGCCAGCAGCTTAGGGACAGGGTGGGAGACCCAGTACTTC
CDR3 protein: CASSLGTGWETQYF

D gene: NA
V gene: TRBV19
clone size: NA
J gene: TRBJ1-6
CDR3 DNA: TGTGCCAGTCAGCGGGACCGCTATAATTCACCCCTCCACTTT
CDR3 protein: CASQRDRYNSPLHF

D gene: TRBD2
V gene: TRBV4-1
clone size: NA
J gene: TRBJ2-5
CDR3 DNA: TGCGCCAGCAGGCCCCTACTCTCGCGGGGGACGGAGACCCAGTACTTC
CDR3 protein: CASRPLLSRGTETQYF

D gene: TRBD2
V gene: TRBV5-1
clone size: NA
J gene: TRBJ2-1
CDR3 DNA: TGCGCCAGCAGCTTGACACGGACTAGTGGTTTATACAATGAGCAGTTCTTC
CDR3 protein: CASSLTRTSGLYNEQFF

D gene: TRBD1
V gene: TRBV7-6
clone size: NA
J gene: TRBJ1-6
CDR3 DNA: TGTGCCAGCAGCTTAGGAGGACAGGCAACGGCACCCCTCCACTTT
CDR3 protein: CASSLGGQATAPLHF

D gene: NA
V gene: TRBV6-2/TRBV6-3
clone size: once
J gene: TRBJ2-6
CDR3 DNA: TGTGCCAGCAGTAAAACCAGCTCTGGGGCCAACGTCCTGACTTTC
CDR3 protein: CASSKTSSGANVLTF

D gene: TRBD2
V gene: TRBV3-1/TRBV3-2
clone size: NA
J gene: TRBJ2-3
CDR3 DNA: TGTGCCAGCAGCCCGGCTAGCGGGGGCACAGATACGCAGTATTTT
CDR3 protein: CASSPASGGTDTQYF

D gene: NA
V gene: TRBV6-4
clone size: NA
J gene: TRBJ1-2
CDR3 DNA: TGTGCCAGCAGAGCGCAGGGGACATATGGCTACACCTTC
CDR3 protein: CASRAQGTYGYTF

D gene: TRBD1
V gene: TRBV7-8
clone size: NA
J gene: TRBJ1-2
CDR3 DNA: TGTGCCAGCAGCTTGCCCCCAGGGGACAGGGATTACGGCTACACCTTC
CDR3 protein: CASSLPPGDRDYGYTF

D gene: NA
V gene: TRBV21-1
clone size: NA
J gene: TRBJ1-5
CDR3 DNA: TGTGCCAGCAGCTTCGGGGAACAGGGGGCAAATCAGCCCCAGCATTTT
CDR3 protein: CASSFGEQGANQPQHF

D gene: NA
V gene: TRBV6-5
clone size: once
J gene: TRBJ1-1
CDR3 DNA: TGTGCCAGCAGCTCTAGGCGTACGAACACTGAAGCTTTCTTT
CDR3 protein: CASSSRRTNTEAFF